The rows below give T cell receptor beta chains drawn from one sample of a study of a mutant IDH1 vaccine in newly diagnosed glioma. Profiling relied on immunoSEQ multiplex PCR, and the TCRdb table lists in-frame clones only, not all of them. The sample yields about 69,000 clones, around 86% seen once. No antigen is known for these receptors. This specimen consisted of PBMCs, obtained from a glioma patient whose treatment included an IDH1 peptide vaccine. These receptors originate from a man aged 25-40 years with glioma. The CDR3 runs from the conserved cysteine through the conserved F or W. D genes are given only for firm matches. The size field is filled for only some rows; it gives once, few, many or a size class.

V gene	clone size	J gene	D gene	CDR3 DNA	CDR3 protein
TRBV7-3	once	TRBJ1-2	TRBD1	TGTGCCAGCAGCTTGACAGGGGGAGGAGGAGGCTACACCTTC	CASSLTGGGGGYTF
TRBV4-1	.	TRBJ2-2	TRBD2	TGCGCCAGCAGCCCCCTTTCTTGGCTAGCGGGAGGTCGGGGGACCGGGGAGCTGTTTTTT	CASSPLSWLAGGRGTGELFF
TRBV27	.	TRBJ1-1	TRBD1	TGTGCCAGCAGTTTACACAGGGGGCGAGGTGAGGACACTGAAGCTTTCTTT	CASSLHRGRGEDTEAFF
TRBV14	.	TRBJ1-2	.	TGTGCCAGCAGCCACCGGGCTGCCTATGGCTACACCTTC	CASSHRAAYGYTF
TRBV2	.	TRBJ1-4	TRBD1	TGTGCCAGCAGTGGCGGGGACAGGTATAATGAAAAACTGTTTTTT	CASSGGDRYNEKLFF
TRBV30	once	TRBJ2-7	.	TGTGCCTGCCAAGGCATTGGAAACTACGAGCAGTACTTC	CACQGIGNYEQYF
TRBV6-1	.	TRBJ2-2	TRBD1	TGTGCCAGCAGGGGGGGACAGGGGTCAACCGGGGAGCTGTTTTTT	CASRGGQGSTGELFF
TRBV5-6	.	TRBJ2-1	.	TGTGCCAGCAGCCCCTACTACTACAATGAGCAGTTCTTC	CASSPYYYNEQFF
TRBV2	.	TRBJ2-5	TRBD2	TGTGCCAGCAGTGAATCGCGGGGAGGGGAGACCCAGTACTTC	CASSESRGGETQYF
TRBV27	.	TRBJ1-4	.	TGTGCCAGCAGTTTAGGGCAGTCCCGAGGGGAAAAACTGTTTTTT	CASSLGQSRGEKLFF
TRBV28	.	TRBJ2-2	.	TGTGCCAGCAGTTTACTGGGGGGAACCGGGGAGCTGTTTTTT	CASSLLGGTGELFF
TRBV27	.	TRBJ2-5	TRBD2	TGTGCCAGCAGTTTTTGGGCGGGAGGGCCGAGAGGAGAGACCCAGTACTTC	CASSFWAGGPRGETQYF
TRBV5-8	.	TRBJ2-7	.	TGTGCCAGCACCATACACCGGGGGAGAGTCTCCTACGAGCAGTACTTC	CASTIHRGRVSYEQYF
TRBV10-3	.	TRBJ2-1	TRBD2	TGTGCCATCAGTGAGTCGAACCCTAGCGGGATCTACAATGAGCAGTTCTTC	CAISESNPSGIYNEQFF
TRBV4-2	few	TRBJ2-7	.	TGTGCCAGCAGATCGCAGGTCAACTCCTACGAGCAGTACTTC	CASRSQVNSYEQYF
TRBV30	.	TRBJ1-2	.	TGTGCCTGGAGCCGAACCGATAACTATGGCTACACCTTC	CAWSRTDNYGYTF
TRBV6-5	.	TRBJ2-7	TRBD2	TGTGCCAGCCAGGTGTCTGGGGGAGGGCTCCACGAGCAGTACTTC	CASQVSGGGLHEQYF
TRBV9	once	TRBJ2-2	.	TGTGCCAGCAGCGTTGACGTGCCACAGAACACCGGGGAGCTGTTTTTT	CASSVDVPQNTGELFF
TRBV5-1	.	TRBJ2-3	.	TGCGCCAGCAGCTTGGGTCGCCCGGAAGATACGCAGTATTTT	CASSLGRPEDTQYF
TRBV28	.	TRBJ1-4	.	TGTGCCAGCAGTCGATCAGGGGCCAATGCTGAAAAACTGTTTTTT	CASSRSGANAEKLFF
TRBV7-9	.	TRBJ2-5	TRBD2	TGTGCCAGCAGCCCACCGGCGGGAGGGCCAGGGGAGACCCAGTACTTC	CASSPPAGGPGETQYF
TRBV5-1	.	TRBJ2-1	TRBD1	TGCGCCAGCAGCTCGACAGGGAATGAGCAGTTCTTC	CASSSTGNEQFF
TRBV21-1	.	TRBJ1-5	.	TGTGCCAGCACTAAGGCAGGGAGGGGCAATCAGCCCCAGCATTTT	CASTKAGRGNQPQHF
TRBV7-2	.	TRBJ2-4	TRBD1	TGTGCCAGCAGCCTCCGGACAGGGGGCCAACCTCTAGCCAAAAACATTCAGTACTTC	CASSLRTGGQPLAKNIQYF
TRBV1	.	TRBJ2-3	.	TGCACCAGCAGCTACCGGACTAGCGGGAGTAGGTCAGATACGCAGTATTTT	CTSSYRTSGSRSDTQYF
TRBV6-5	once	TRBJ2-7	.	TGTGCCAGCAGCCCCCCCTCCGGAGAGCAGTACTTC	CASSPPSGEQYF
TRBV4-2	.	TRBJ1-5	.	TGTGCCAGCAGCACAAGAAACCAGCCCCAGCATTTT	CASSTRNQPQHF
TRBV11-1	once	TRBJ2-7	.	TGTGCCAGCAGCTTAAGGACCGGTGCAACCTACGAGCAGTACTTC	CASSLRTGATYEQYF
TRBV5-4	.	TRBJ1-2	.	TGTGCCAGCAGCTCACAGGGCTTCGGCTATGGCTACACCTTC	CASSSQGFGYGYTF
TRBV7-2	.	TRBJ2-5	.	TGTGCCAGCAGCGGCTGGGGCCTATATAAAGAGACCCAGTACTTC	CASSGWGLYKETQYF
TRBV28	.	TRBJ2-7	.	TGTGCCAGCAGTCCCCGAAGGAGGGGTCGAGACTACGAGCAGTACTTC	CASSPRRRGRDYEQYF
TRBV7-8	.	TRBJ2-5	TRBD2	TGTGCCAGCAGAGGGACTAGCGGGTGGGGGCAAGAGACCCAGTACTTC	CASRGTSGWGQETQYF
TRBV28	.	TRBJ1-2	.	TGTGCCAGCAGTTTAAGGACAGTTAACTATGGCTACACCTTC	CASSLRTVNYGYTF
TRBV15	.	TRBJ1-1	.	TGTGCCACCAAGGAGGGGATTTCAAGGGGTGAAGCTTTCTTT	CATKEGISRGEAFF
TRBV6-5	.	TRBJ1-6	.	TGTGCCAGCAGTTCCTCCCTTCATTACTCACCCCTCCACTTT	CASSSSLHYSPLHF
TRBV25-1	.	TRBJ2-5	TRBD2	TGTGCCAGCAGTGAATGGACTAGCGGAACGACCCAGTACTTC	CASSEWTSGTTQYF
TRBV7-8	.	TRBJ1-2	.	TGTGCCAGCAGCCCAAGGAGAGAGGGATCGGCTAACTATGGCTACACCTTC	CASSPRREGSANYGYTF